The entry below gives a single T cell receptor (beta chain) sequence along with its context. Its antigen is not identified. TCR beta CDR3 regions were amplified from RNA transcripts. First-round RT-PCR targeting the TCR CDR3 was performed with the HTBI primer set. TCRdb redid the calling of the multiplex PCR reads with MiXCR, one entry per CDR3 protein. The sample contains roughly 420,000 distinct CDR3 sequences, approximately 14% of which appear only once. The sample comes from a study of T cells in Graves' hyperthyroidism and ophthalmopathy. V lost 7 bases to trimming and J lost 0 bases, with 12 bases between them. This CDR3 comprises 15 residues. Study outcomes and limitations: Blood shared most expanded thyroid clonotypes above 0.001.

The TCR comes from a woman aged 18-29 years with Graves' hyperthyroidism. The chain links TRBV12-3 or TRBV12-4 to TRBJ2-2; D unresolved. Sequencing input: blood. The CDR3 reads CASTTELPNTGELFF. CDR3 DNA: TGTGCCAGCACTACAGAGTTACCGAACACCGGGGAGCTGTTTTTT.